This T cell receptor beta chain was recorded in a study of early T cells in non-severe SARS-CoV-2 infection. As for the study in general: Chains were not paired, and sequencing was done on bulk RNA from unsorted whole blood.

Individual cDNA molecules were tagged with unique molecular identifiers, the study reported. MiXCR, run by TCRdb on the 5' RACE reads, gives a single entry per CDR3 protein. Here the sample spans tens of thousands of distinct CDR3 sequences, around 8.9% being singletons. Trimming cost V 6 bases and J 2 bases, with 11 bases left between them. Germline CDR1 and CDR2: MNHNS and SASEGT. The CDR3 extends over 15 amino acids. The chain combines TRBV6-1 with TRBJ2-6, with a weak D call TRBD1 (6 bases). The clonotype originates from an adult who was a healthcare worker with PCR-confirmed SARS-CoV-2 infection or an uninfected control (not recorded which). The sequenced sample consisted of whole blood. The CDR3 nucleotides are TGTGCCAGCAGGACAGAGGGGGCTGGGGCCAACGTCCTGACTTTC. It specifies CASRTEGAGANVLTF.